This TCR beta chain was retrieved from a study of blood T cell repertoires in COVID-19. In the source study's methods: Nucleated cell number was recorded as an estimate derived from reference gene primer amplification. Produced via immunoSEQ multiplex PCR; TCRdb's table is partial and in-frame only. The DNA gave D and trimming, while V, J and clone size come from that table. Altogether around 130,000 clones are present, approximately 89% being singletons, with the ten largest covering 10%. The CDR3 is 15 amino acids. Germline CDR1 reads SGHVS; CDR2 reads FQNEAQ. The V and J ends lost 1 base and 3 bases respectively, with 10 bases between them.

The sequence came from a man between 60 and 75 years old with active or convalescent COVID-19. Sample: peripheral blood. V usage is TRBV7-8 and J usage is TRBJ1-3; D not certain. The CDR3 here is CASSLVSGIGNTIYF. For the CDR3, the DNA is TGTGCCAGCAGCTTAGTTTCGGGGATTGGAAACACCATATATTTT.